This TCR beta chain was documented in a study of blood T cell repertoires in COVID-19. Germline CDR1 is SNHLY and CDR2 is FYNNEI. The V and J ends lost 10 bases and 4 bases respectively, with 16 bases between them. This CDR3 has 13 residues. The protocol was immunoSEQ multiplex PCR, while the TCRdb copy is restricted to in-frame clones and leaves out a portion. Of approximately 240,000 clones listed, roughly 82% were seen once; the top ten hold 4.9%. This clone was seen only once. V is TRBV2 and J is TRBJ2-5; D is possibly TRBD2 (6 bases). The receptor was derived from a woman older than 75 with active or convalescent COVID-19. Sequenced material: peripheral blood. The CDR3 is CATKGRERETQYF. The CDR3 DNA sequence: TGTGCCACTAAGGGGCGGGAAAGAGAGACCCAGTACTTC.